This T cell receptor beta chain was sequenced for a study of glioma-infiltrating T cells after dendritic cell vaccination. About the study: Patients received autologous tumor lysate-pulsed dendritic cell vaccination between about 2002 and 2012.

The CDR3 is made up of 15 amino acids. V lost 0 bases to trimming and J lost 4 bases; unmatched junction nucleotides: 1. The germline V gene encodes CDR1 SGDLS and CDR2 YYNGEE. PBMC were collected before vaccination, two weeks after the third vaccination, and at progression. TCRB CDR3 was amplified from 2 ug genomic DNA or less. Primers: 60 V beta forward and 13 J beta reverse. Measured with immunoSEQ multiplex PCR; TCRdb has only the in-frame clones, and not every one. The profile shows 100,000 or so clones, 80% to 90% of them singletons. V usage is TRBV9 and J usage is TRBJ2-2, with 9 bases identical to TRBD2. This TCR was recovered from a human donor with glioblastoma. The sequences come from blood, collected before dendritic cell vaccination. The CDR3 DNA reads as TGTGCCAGCAGCGTAGGACTAGCGGTCACCGGGGAGCTGTTTTTT. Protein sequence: CASSVGLAVTGELFF.